Listed here are 28 T cell receptor beta chains from one sample, sequenced in a study. TCRdb recomputed calls from the 5' RACE reads with MiXCR, one row per CDR3 protein. The data show about 60,000 distinct CDR3 sequences, with nearly 30% seen just once and approximately 2.2% held by the top ten. Sequenced sample: tumor-infiltrating naive CD4+ T cells sorted from the breast tumor. The subset denotes: naive CD4+ T cells, CD4+CD45RA+CD25-. The receptors derive from a female donor with breast cancer.

This clonotype was recorded at least ten times. The J gene is TRBJ1-2, the V gene TRBV9; possibly TRBD1 for D (6 bases). CDR1 SGDLS and CDR2 YYNGEE come from the germline V gene. The length of the CDR3 is 14 residues. V lost 4 bases and J lost 4, with 14 bases in between. DNA of the CDR3: TGTGCCAGCAGCCCAGAGGGGGTCGGCTATGGCTACACCTTC. Amino acids: CASSPEGVGYGYTF. Complete variable domain (other parts from reference TRBV9 and TRBJ1-2): DSGVTQTPKHLITATGQRVTLRCSPRSGDLSVYWYQQSLDQGLQFLIQYYNGEERAKGNILERFSAQQFPDLHSELNLSSLELGDSALYFCASSPEGVGYGYTFGSGTRLTVV.

This chain joins TRBV4-1 and TRBJ2-1; D is perhaps TRBD2 (5 bases). Between the trimmed V and J ends, which lost 5 bases and 8 bases, there was a span of 13 bases. This CDR3 comprises 13 residues. The V gene's germline CDR1 is MGHRA and CDR2 YSYEKL. The CDR3 DNA sequence: TGCGCCAGCAGCAAGATCGGGATCTATGAGCAGTTCTTC. It yields the protein CASSKIGIYEQFF.

This chain joins TRBV7-2 and TRBJ1-3, with TRBD1 matching over 7 bases. With V trimmed by 6 bases and J by 4 bases, 6 bases remained unmatched. The CDR3 has 14 residues. CDR1 and CDR2 from the germline V gene are SGHTA and FQGNSA. The CDR3 is CASRVTGPGNTIYF. In DNA, the CDR3 is TGTGCCAGCAGGGTGACAGGGCCCGGAAACACCATATATTTT.

The V gene is TRBV7-2, the J gene TRBJ2-3, with 9 bases matching TRBD2. The CDR3 consists of 14 residues. The V and J ends lost 5 bases and 5 bases, in that order; junction bases with no gene match: 5. CDR1 is SGHTA, CDR2 FQGNSA, per germline. CDR3 sequence reads: CASSTGLAIDTQYF. The CDR3, as DNA: TGTGCCAGCAGCACGGGACTAGCCATAGATACGCAGTATTTT.

This clonotype appeared many times. The chain joins TRBV27 to TRBJ2-5, with 11 bases aligning to TRBD2. V lost 6 bases, J lost 5 bases, and 8 bases stayed unmatched. CDR3 length: 15 residues. Germline V gene sequence: CDR1 MNHEY, CDR2 SMNVEV (reference sequence). CDR3 in amino acids: CASSLLAGGSETQYF. The CDR3 bases are TGTGCCAGCAGCCTGCTAGCGGGAGGTTCCGAGACCCAGTACTTC.

This clonotype has only a few counts. The J gene is TRBJ1-1, the V gene TRBV5-1; the D is unclear. V lost 4 bases, J lost 3 bases, and 7 bases lay in between. Germline CDR1 and CDR2: SGHRS and YFSETQ. CDR3 length equals 12 residues. The CDR3 DNA reads as TGCGCCAGCAGCCTCCGGGACACTGAAGCTTTCTTT. It translates to CASSLRDTEAFF.

The chain employs TRBV10-3 and TRBJ2-5, with 7 bases lining up with TRBD1. This CDR3 region has 14 residues. Germline loops: CDR1 ENHRY, CDR2 SYGVKD. V shed 6 bases and J 4 bases; nucleotides not matched to a gene: 8. CDR3 bases: TGTGCCATCAGCCGGGACAGCAAACGAGAGACCCAGTACTTC. Protein sequence: CAISRDSKRETQYF.

The chain has TRBV10-3 and TRBJ2-1; D call uncertain. CDR1 ENHRY and CDR2 SYGVKD come from the germline V gene. CDR3 length: 13 amino acids. Trimming removed 5 bases at V and 2 bases at J, with 7 bases between. CDR3 sequence: CAISNQTYNEQFF. The CDR3 coding sequence is TGTGCCATCAGTAACCAGACCTACAATGAGCAGTTCTTC.

The V and J genes are TRBV27 and TRBJ1-5; tentative D call: TRBD1 (5 bases). CDR1 is MNHEY and CDR2 is SMNVEV in the germline V gene (reference sequence). Deletions cut 2 bases from V and 9 bases from J, with 11 bases between. This CDR3 is 13 amino acids long. The CDR3 DNA is TGTGCCAGCAGTTTAACGAGGGACTTGCCCCAGCATTTT. Its protein product is CASSLTRDLPQHF.

This clonotype was seen repeatedly, ten times or more. This chain connects TRBV7-2 to TRBJ2-2; 12 bases agree with TRBD2. Germline V CDR1 and CDR2: SGHTA, FQGNSA. This CDR3 has 16 residues. The V gene end was trimmed by 6 bases and the J gene end by 0 bases; junction bases not matched to a gene: 2. The CDR3 DNA reads TGTGCCAGCAGGCGGACTAGCGGGACGAACACCGGGGAGCTGTTTTTT. This gives the protein CASRRTSGTNTGELFF.

This clonotype has at least ten counts. The chain has TRBV24-1 and TRBJ2-1, with 7 bases lining up with TRBD2. CDR3 length: 15 residues. Germline CDR1 and CDR2: KGHDR and SFDVKD. J gave up 2 bases and V 4 bases, and 4 bases lay outside the gene matches. CDR3 DNA sequence: TGTGCCACCAGTGAAGGGACTAACACCTACAATGAGCAGTTCTTC. Amino acid sequence: CATSEGTNTYNEQFF.

The genes are TRBV30 and TRBJ2-2; the D gene is possibly TRBD2 (5 bases). Germline assignment: CDR1 GTSNPN and CDR2 SVGIG (reference sequence). The CDR3 length is 17 residues. The V gene lost 1 base and the J gene lost 0 bases, with 15 bases spanning the gap. The CDR3: CAWSAYPTGSNTGELFF. The CDR3 DNA sequence: TGTGCCTGGAGTGCCTACCCAACGGGGTCGAACACCGGGGAGCTGTTTTTT.

In this sample, this clonotype turned up a few times. The gene calls are TRBV7-3 and TRBJ1-4; the D is unclear. V lost 2 bases, J lost 5 bases, and 9 bases lay in between. This CDR3 region has 14 residues. The germline V gene encodes CDR1 SGHTA and CDR2 FQGTGA. CDR3 sequence: CASSLHGRNEKLFF. The CDR3 nucleotides read TGTGCCAGCAGCTTACATGGTAGAAATGAAAAACTGTTTTTT. The variable domain in full, with the rest retrieved from reference TRBV7-3 and TRBJ1-4, is GAGVSQTPSNKVTEKGKYVELRCDPISGHTALYWYRQSLGQGPEFLIYFQGTGAADDSGLPNDRFFAVRPEGSVSTLKIQRTERGDSAVYLCASSLHGRNEKLFFGSGTQLSVL.

This clonotype came up many times. The rearrangement uses TRBV5-1 and TRBJ2-3; D remains ambiguous. This CDR3 has 14 amino acids. Germline V gives CDR1 SGHRS, CDR2 YFSETQ. V was pared by 5 bases and J by 4 bases, with 14 bases between. The CDR3 loop is CASSPGVRADTQYF. CDR3 sequence (DNA): TGCGCCAGCAGTCCAGGCGTCCGGGCAGATACGCAGTATTTT.

The chain carries TRBV20-1 and TRBJ2-5, with 14 nucleotides matching TRBD2. Germline V gene sequence: CDR1 DFQATT, CDR2 SNEGSKA (reference sequence). V lost 2 bases to trimming and J lost 5 bases; unmatched junction nucleotides: 4. The CDR3 is 15 amino acids. CDR3 in DNA: TGCAGTGCTAGACCGGGACTAGCGGGAGAGGAGACCCAGTACTTC. Translating it yields CSARPGLAGEETQYF.

With respect to this clonotype: This may be a read error, as it is one base from a much larger clone. The chain uses TRBV6-1 and TRBJ1-6, with TRBD1 matching 8 bases. Germline V gene sequence: CDR1 MNHNS, CDR2 SASEGT. The CDR3 sequence is 14 residues long. Here the CDR3 reads CTSRRDRPYSPLHF. As DNA, the CDR3 is TGTACCAGCCGCCGGGACAGGCCCTATTCACCCCTCCACTTT.

The genes are TRBV7-9 and TRBJ2-7, with a possible D match to TRBD2 (7 bases). Looked up from germline, CDR1 is SEHNR and CDR2 is FQNEAQ (reference sequence). The CDR3 has 16 amino acids. V lost 5 bases to trimming and J lost 5 bases, with 22 bases between them. CDR3 sequence reads: CASSRMPGGGQNEQYF. The CDR3 nucleotides are TGTGCCAGCAGCCGTATGCCCGGCGGGGGCCAGAACGAGCAGTACTTC.

A note on this clonotype: Being one base from a much bigger clone, this may be a read error. The CDR3 reads CSGREGYNSTEAFF. The CDR3 DNA sequence: TGCAGCGGCCGGGAGGGATATAATTCCACTGAAGCTTTCTTT. The rearrangement joins TRBV29-1 to TRBJ1-1; D unresolved. This CDR3 spans 14 amino acids. The V gene's germline CDR1 is SQVTM and CDR2 ANQGSEA. With 7 bases removed from V and 4 bases from J, the gap between germline ends came to 19 bases.

A remark on this clonotype: At one end the junction does not follow the germline gene, possibly because of a read error. The rearrangement joins TRBV10-3 to TRBJ2-3; tentatively, D is TRBD2 (5 bases). CDR1 and CDR2 (germline): ENHRY, SYGVKD. The CDR3 totals 12 residues. This CDR3 reads CAIRGEADAQYF. Written as DNA, the CDR3 is TGTGCCATCAGGGGAGAGGCAGATGCGCAGTATTTT.

The rearrangement links TRBV4-2 to TRBJ1-4, with 8 bases aligning to TRBD1. The germline V gene encodes CDR1 LGHNA and CDR2 YNFKEQ. This CDR3 is built from 16 residues. Trimming took 1 base from V and 10 from J; bases not matched to a gene: 11. The chain's CDR3 is CASSQGYDRGLGKLFF. CDR3 DNA sequence: TGTGCCAGCAGCCAAGGATACGACAGGGGTTTAGGAAAACTGTTTTTT.

This chain connects TRBV4-2 to TRBJ1-4; D call uncertain. V gave up 4 bases and J gave up 2 bases, with 8 bases separating them. Germline values: CDR1 LGHNA, CDR2 YNFKEQ. The CDR3 sequence is 14 residues long. For the CDR3, the DNA is TGTGCCAGCAGCCCGGGAGGGACTAATGAAAAACTGTTTTTT. Protein sequence: CASSPGGTNEKLFF.

This chain links TRBV12-3 or TRBV12-4 with TRBJ2-3; 7 nucleotides align to TRBD2. Germline trimming cut 3 bases from V and 1 base from J; bases unmatched to any gene: 1. This CDR3 contains 14 residues. The CDR3 loop is CASSFGGGTDTQYF. The CDR3 DNA sequence: TGTGCCAGCAGTTTTGGGGGGGGCACAGATACGCAGTATTTT.

Concerning this clonotype itself: Since a much larger clone is just one base distant, this may be a read error. The rearrangement uses TRBV28 and TRBJ2-1, with 10 bases lining up with TRBD2. Germline V gene lookup returns CDR1 MDHEN and CDR2 SYDVKM. This CDR3 region has 15 residues. The V and J ends lost 5 bases and 2 bases, in that order; junction bases with no gene match: 3. Written as DNA, the CDR3 is TGTGCCAGCAGTCGAGCGGGAGGGCCCTACAATGAGCAGTTCTTC. Its translation is CASSRAGGPYNEQFF.

This clonotype was observed many times. The V gene is TRBV7-2, the J gene TRBJ1-2, with D possibly being TRBD1 (6 bases). V gave up 6 bases and J gave up 7 bases, with 18 bases separating them. CDR3 length: 14 amino acids. Germline V gene sequence: CDR1 SGHTA, CDR2 FQGNSA. The CDR3 region has the DNA TGTGCCAGCAGGTATAACCGGGACATAGGTGGCTACACCTTC. This translates into CASRYNRDIGGYTF.

In its sample, this clonotype was seen a few times. The V and J genes are TRBV9 and TRBJ1-3; D remains unclear. CDR1 SGDLS and CDR2 YYNGEE come from the germline V gene. CDR3 size: 13 residues. Trimming took off 6 bases at V and 3 bases at J, with 10 bases between the two ends. CDR3 in DNA: TGTGCCAGCAATCCGACGGATGGAAACACCATATATTTT. It translates to CASNPTDGNTIYF.

V gene TRBV6-2 or TRBV6-3 combines with J gene TRBJ1-1; 7 nucleotides agree with TRBD1. The germline CDR1 and CDR2 sequences are MNHEY and SVGEGT. The ends lost 8 bases at V and 1 base at J; junction bases unmatched: 4. The CDR3 sequence is 13 residues long. The CDR3 sequence: CASLHRGNTEAFF. CDR3 nucleotide sequence: TGTGCCAGCCTACACAGGGGGAACACTGAAGCTTTCTTT.

Concerning this clonotype itself: One base away lies a much larger clone, so this may be a sequencing read error. The CDR3 nucleotides are TGTGCCAGCAGCCAAGATTGGGTTGGCGGGAACTATGGCTACACCTTC. Translating gives CASSQDWVGGNYGYTF. The gene calls are TRBV4-2 and TRBJ1-2; no definite D call. Germline V gene data show CDR1 as LGHNA and CDR2 as YNFKEQ. This CDR3 is 16 amino acids long. V shed 0 bases and J shed 2 bases, with 13 bases lying between them.

This clonotype was recorded many times. The V call is TRBV7-8, the J call TRBJ2-7, with 7 bases aligning to TRBD1. This CDR3 is built from 14 residues. Germline assignment: CDR1 SGHVS and CDR2 FQNEAQ. J gave up 4 bases and V 5 bases, and 8 bases lay outside the gene matches. The CDR3 DNA is TGTGCCAGCAGCCGAAGGGACAGCGGATACGAGCAGTACTTC. It translates to CASSRRDSGYEQYF.